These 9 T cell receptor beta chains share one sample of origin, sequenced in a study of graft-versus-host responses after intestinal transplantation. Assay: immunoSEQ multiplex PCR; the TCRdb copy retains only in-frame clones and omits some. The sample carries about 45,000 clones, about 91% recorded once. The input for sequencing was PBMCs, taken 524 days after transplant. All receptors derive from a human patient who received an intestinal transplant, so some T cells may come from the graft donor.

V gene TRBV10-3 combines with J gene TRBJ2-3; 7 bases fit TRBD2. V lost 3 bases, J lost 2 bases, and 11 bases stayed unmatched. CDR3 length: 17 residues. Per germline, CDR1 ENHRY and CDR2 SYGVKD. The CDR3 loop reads CAISDRRASGFTDTQYF. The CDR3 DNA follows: TGTGCCATCAGTGATCGGAGGGCTAGCGGATTCACAGATACGCAGTATTTT.

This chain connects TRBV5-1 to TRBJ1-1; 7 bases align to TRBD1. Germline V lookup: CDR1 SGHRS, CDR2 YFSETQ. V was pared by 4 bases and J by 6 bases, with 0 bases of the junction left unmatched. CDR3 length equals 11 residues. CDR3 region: CASSQGAEAFF. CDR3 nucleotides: TGCGCCAGCAGCCAGGGGGCTGAAGCTTTCTTT.

CDR3 protein: CASRLTYEQYF. CDR3 bases: TGTGCCAGCAGGTTGACTTACGAGCAGTACTTC. The chain uses TRBV2 and TRBJ2-5; no clear D gene. The assigned J gene may be wrong: the sequence end matches TRBJ2-7 better. Germline V gene lookup returns CDR1 SNHLY and CDR2 FYNNEI. This CDR3 has 11 residues.

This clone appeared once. The CDR3 bases are TGTGCCAGCAGGGACTTACTCAGGGAATACACCTTC. Protein sequence: CASRDLLREYTF. This rearrangement joins TRBV6-6 to TRBJ1-2; a possible D gene is TRBD1 (5 bases). The CDR3 has 12 amino acids. Germline lookup yields CDR1 MNHNY and CDR2 SVGAGI (reference sequence). Trimming shortened V by 6 bases and J by 11 bases, and 16 bases separated the two germline ends.

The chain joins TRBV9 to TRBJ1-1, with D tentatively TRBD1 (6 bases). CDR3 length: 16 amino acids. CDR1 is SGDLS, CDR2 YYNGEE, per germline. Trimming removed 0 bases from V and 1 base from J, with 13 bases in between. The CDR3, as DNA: TGTGCCAGCAGCGTAGGAGGGGGTTTAGGGAACACTGAAGCTTTCTTT. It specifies CASSVGGGLGNTEAFF.

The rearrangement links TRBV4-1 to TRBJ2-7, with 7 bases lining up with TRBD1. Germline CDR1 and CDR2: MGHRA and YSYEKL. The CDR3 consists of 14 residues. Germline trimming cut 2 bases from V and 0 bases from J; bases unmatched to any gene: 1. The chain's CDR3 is CASSQSGGSYEQYF. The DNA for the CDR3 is TGCGCCAGCAGCCAATCAGGGGGCTCCTACGAGCAGTACTTC.

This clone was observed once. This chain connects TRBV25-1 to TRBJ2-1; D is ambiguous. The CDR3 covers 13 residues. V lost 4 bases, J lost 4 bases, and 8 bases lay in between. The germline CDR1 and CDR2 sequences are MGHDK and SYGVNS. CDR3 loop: CASSVLEYNEQFF. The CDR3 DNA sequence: TGTGCCAGCAGTGTCTTAGAGTACAATGAGCAGTTCTTC.

The CDR3 nucleotides read TGTGCCAGCTCTCCGCTCCCCAACAAAGAGACCCAGTACTTC. Amino acid sequence: CASSPLPNKETQYF. The V and J genes are TRBV18 and TRBJ2-5; D gene ambiguous. Germline CDR1 is KGHSH and CDR2 is LQKENI. CDR3 length: 14 amino acids. Trimming stripped 6 bases from V and 3 bases from J, with 14 bases between. Combining the CDR3 with reference TRBV18 and TRBJ2-5 gives the whole variable domain NAGVMQNPRHLVRRRGQEARLRCSPMKGHSHVYWYRQLPEEGLKFMVYLQKENIIDESGMPKERFSAEFPKEGPSILRIQQVVRGDSAAYFCASSPLPNKETQYFGPGTRLLVL.

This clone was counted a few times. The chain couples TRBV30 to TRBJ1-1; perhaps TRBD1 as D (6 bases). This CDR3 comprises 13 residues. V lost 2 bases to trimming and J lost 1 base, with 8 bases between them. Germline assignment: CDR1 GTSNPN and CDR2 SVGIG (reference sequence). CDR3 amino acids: CAWSRTANTEAFF. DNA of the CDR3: TGTGCCTGGAGTCGGACAGCGAACACTGAAGCTTTCTTT.